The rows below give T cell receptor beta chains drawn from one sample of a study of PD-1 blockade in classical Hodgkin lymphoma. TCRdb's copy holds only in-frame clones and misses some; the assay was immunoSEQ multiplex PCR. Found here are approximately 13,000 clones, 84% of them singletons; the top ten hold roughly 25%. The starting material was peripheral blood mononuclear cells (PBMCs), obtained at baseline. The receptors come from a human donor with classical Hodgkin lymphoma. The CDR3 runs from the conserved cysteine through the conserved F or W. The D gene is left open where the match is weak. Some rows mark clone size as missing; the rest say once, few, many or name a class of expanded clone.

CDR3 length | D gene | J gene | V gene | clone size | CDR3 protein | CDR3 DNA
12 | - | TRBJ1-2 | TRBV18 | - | CASSYRSGGYTF | TGTGCCAGCTCATATCGGTCCGGCGGCTACACCTTC
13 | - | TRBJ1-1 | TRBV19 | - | CASSTSSNTEAFF | TGTGCCAGTAGTACATCATCGAACACTGAAGCTTTCTTT
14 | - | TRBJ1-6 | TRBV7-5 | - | CASSLGGIGSPLHF | TGTGCCAGCAGCTTAGGAGGGATTGGTTCACCCCTCCACTTT
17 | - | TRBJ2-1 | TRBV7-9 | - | CASSYHSVRSSYNEQFF | TGTGCCAGCAGCTACCACTCGGTTAGGAGCTCCTACAATGAGCAGTTCTTC
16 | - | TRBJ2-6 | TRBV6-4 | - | CASSEGLAPGANVLTF | TGTGCCAGCAGTGAAGGTTTGGCTCCTGGGGCCAACGTCCTGACTTTC
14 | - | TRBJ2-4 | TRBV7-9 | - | CASSSDLAKNIQYF | TGTGCCAGCAGCTCGGACCTAGCCAAAAACATTCAGTACTTC
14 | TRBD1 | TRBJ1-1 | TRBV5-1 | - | CASSSRDRNTEAFF | TGCGCCAGCAGCTCCCGGGACAGGAACACTGAAGCTTTCTTT
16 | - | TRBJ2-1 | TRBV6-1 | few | CASSDGAVSSYNEQFF | TGTGCCAGCAGTGATGGGGCGGTGAGCTCCTACAATGAGCAGTTCTTC
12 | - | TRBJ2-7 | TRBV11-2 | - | CASSLLPYEQYF | TGTGCCAGCAGCTTATTACCCTACGAGCAGTACTTC
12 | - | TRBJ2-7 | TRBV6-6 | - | CASSPQSYEQYF | TGTGCCAGCTCCCCCCAGTCCTACGAGCAGTACTTC
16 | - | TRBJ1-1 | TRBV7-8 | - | CASSPVGGRGNTEAFF | TGTGCCAGCAGCCCCGTGGGCGGGAGAGGGAACACTGAAGCTTTCTTT
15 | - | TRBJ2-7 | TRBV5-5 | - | CASSFSARRDYEQYF | TGTGCCAGCAGCTTCTCGGCTCGCCGGGACTACGAGCAGTACTTC
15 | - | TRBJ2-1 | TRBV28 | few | CASSLIGVSYNEQFF | TGTGCCAGCAGTTTGATCGGGGTCTCCTACAATGAGCAGTTCTTC
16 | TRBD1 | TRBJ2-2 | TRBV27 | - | CASSFYGTGNTGELFF | TGTGCCAGCAGTTTCTACGGGACAGGGAACACCGGGGAGCTGTTTTTT
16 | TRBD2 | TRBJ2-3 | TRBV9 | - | CASSVNVAGHTDTQYF | TGTGCCAGCAGCGTAAACGTAGCGGGGCACACAGATACGCAGTATTTT
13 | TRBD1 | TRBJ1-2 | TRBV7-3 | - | CASSATGAYGYTF | TGTGCCAGCAGCGCGACAGGGGCCTATGGCTACACCTTC
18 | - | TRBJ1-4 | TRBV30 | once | CAWSQTTSWGNGNEKLFF | TGTGCCTGGAGTCAAACCACCTCGTGGGGGAATGGTAATGAAAAACTGTTTTTT
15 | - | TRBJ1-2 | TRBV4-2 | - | CASSQEPGQVYGYTF | TGTGCCAGCAGCCAAGAGCCGGGGCAGGTCTATGGCTACACCTTC
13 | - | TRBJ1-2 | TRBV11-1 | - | CASSRLQDYGYTF | TGTGCCAGCAGCCGGCTTCAGGACTATGGCTACACCTTC
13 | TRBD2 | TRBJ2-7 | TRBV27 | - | CASKVAGSYEQYF | TGTGCCAGCAAAGTAGCGGGATCCTACGAGCAGTACTTC
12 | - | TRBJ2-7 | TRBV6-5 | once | CASSRTGGEQYF | TGTGCCAGCAGCCGGACCGGCGGCGAGCAGTACTTC
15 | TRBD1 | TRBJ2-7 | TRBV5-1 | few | CASSLEAGGYHEQYF | TGCGCCAGCAGCTTGGAGGCAGGGGGCTACCACGAGCAGTACTTC
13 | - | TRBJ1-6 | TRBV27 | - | CASRSSYNSPLHF | TGTGCCAGCCGGAGCTCCTATAATTCACCCCTCCACTTT
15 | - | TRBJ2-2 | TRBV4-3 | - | CASSQEVMNTGELFF | TGCGCCAGCAGCCAAGAGGTTATGAACACCGGGGAGCTGTTTTTT
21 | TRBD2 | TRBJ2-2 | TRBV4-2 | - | CASSQGPTTGTSGGNTGELFF | TGTGCCAGCAGCCAAGGGCCCACCACCGGGACTAGCGGGGGTAACACCGGGGAGCTGTTTTTT
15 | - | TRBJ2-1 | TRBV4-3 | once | CASSQDSAGYNEQFF | TGCGCCAGCAGCCAAGATTCGGCAGGATACAATGAGCAGTTCTTC
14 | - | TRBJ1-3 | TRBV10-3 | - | CAIRERAPGNTIYF | TGTGCCATCAGAGAACGGGCCCCTGGAAACACCATATATTTT
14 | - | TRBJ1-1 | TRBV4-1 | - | CASSQPLKGTEAFF | TGCGCCAGCAGCCAACCCCTTAAGGGCACTGAAGCTTTCTTT
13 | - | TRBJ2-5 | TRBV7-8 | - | CASSSRGAETQYF | TGTGCCAGCAGCTCCCGGGGGGCTGAGACCCAGTACTTC
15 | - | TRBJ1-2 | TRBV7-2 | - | CASSLEKGGWFGYTF | TGTGCCAGCAGCTTAGAAAAAGGGGGTTGGTTTGGCTACACCTTC
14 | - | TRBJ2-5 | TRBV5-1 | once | CASSLVAVGETQYF | TGCGCCAGCAGCTTGGTTGCAGTCGGCGAGACCCAGTACTTC
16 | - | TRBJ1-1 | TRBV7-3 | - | CASSLSPDRMNTEAFF | TGTGCCAGCAGCTTGTCCCCTGACAGGATGAACACTGAAGCTTTCTTT
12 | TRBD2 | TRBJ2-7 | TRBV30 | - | CAGSGDTYEQYF | TGTGCCGGCAGCGGGGATACCTACGAGCAGTACTTC
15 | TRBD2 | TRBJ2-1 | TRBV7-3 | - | CASSPRTSGSGEQFF | TGTGCCAGCAGCCCCCGGACTAGCGGGAGCGGTGAGCAGTTCTTC
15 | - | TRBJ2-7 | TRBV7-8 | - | CASSYRTGPLREQYF | TGTGCCAGCAGCTACAGGACGGGACCGCTTCGGGAGCAGTACTTC
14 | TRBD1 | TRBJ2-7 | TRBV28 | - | CASSTDRGIYEQYF | TGTGCCAGCAGCACGGACAGGGGGATCTACGAGCAGTACTTC
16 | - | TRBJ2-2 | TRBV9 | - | CASSADSSPNTGELFF | TGTGCCAGCAGCGCGGACTCCTCCCCGAACACCGGGGAGCTGTTTTTT
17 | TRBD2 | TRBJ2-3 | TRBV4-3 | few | CASSQVRLAGAQDTQYF | TGCGCCAGCAGCCAGGTCCGACTAGCGGGAGCCCAAGATACGCAGTATTTT
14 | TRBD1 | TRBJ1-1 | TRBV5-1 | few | CASNPGTENTEAFF | TGCGCCAGCAACCCGGGGACAGAGAACACTGAAGCTTTCTTT
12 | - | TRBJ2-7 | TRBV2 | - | CASNVGTYEQYF | TGTGCCAGCAACGTAGGTACCTACGAGCAGTACTTC
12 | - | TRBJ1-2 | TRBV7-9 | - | CASSLEGYGYTF | TGTGCCAGCAGCTTAGAGGGGTATGGCTACACCTTC
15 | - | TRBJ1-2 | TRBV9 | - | CASSVGATTNYGYTF | TGTGCCAGCAGCGTAGGGGCAACAACTAACTATGGCTACACCTTC
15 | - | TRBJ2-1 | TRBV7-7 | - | CASSLGAGQGNEQFF | TGTGCCAGCAGCTTGGGAGCGGGGCAGGGGAATGAGCAGTTCTTC
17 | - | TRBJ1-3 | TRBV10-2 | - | CASSEGRGRNSGNTIYF | TGCGCCAGCAGTGAGGGCAGGGGAAGAAACTCTGGAAACACCATATATTTT
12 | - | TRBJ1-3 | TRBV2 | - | CASSMTGNTIYF | TGTGCCAGCAGCATGACAGGAAACACCATATATTTT
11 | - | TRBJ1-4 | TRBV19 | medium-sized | CASSPFKKLFF | TGTGCCAGTAGCCCGTTTAAGAAACTGTTTTTT
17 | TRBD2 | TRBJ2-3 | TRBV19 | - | CASSILGLAGSTDTQYF | TGTGCCAGTAGTATCCTCGGACTAGCGGGTAGCACAGATACGCAGTATTTT
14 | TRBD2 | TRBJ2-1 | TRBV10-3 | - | CAISELTSGYEQFF | TGTGCCATCAGTGAGTTGACTAGCGGGTACGAGCAGTTCTTC
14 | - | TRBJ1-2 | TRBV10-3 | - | CAISESPGAYGYTF | TGTGCCATCAGTGAGTCGCCAGGGGCCTATGGCTACACCTTC
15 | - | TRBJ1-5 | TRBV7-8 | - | CASSLGPYSNQPQHF | TGTGCCAGCAGCTTAGGCCCGTATAGCAATCAGCCCCAGCATTTT
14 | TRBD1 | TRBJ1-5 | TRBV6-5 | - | CASSGTEPYQPQHF | TGTGCCAGCAGTGGGACAGAGCCATATCAGCCCCAGCATTTT
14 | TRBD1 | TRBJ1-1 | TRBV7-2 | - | CASSEGQGRAEAFF | TGTGCCAGCAGCGAGGGACAGGGGCGAGCTGAAGCTTTCTTT
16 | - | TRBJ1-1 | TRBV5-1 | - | CASSLSPGTRATEAFF | TGCGCCAGCAGCTTGAGCCCGGGGACACGGGCCACTGAAGCTTTCTTT
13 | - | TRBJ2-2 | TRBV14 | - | CASSQALVGELFF | TGTGCCAGCAGCCAAGCGTTGGTCGGGGAGCTGTTTTTT
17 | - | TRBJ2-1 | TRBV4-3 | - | CASSQDPGRVTYNEQFF | TGCGCCAGCAGCCAAGATCCCGGGCGGGTCACCTACAATGAGCAGTTCTTC
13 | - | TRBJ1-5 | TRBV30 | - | CAWSGGSNQPQHF | TGTGCCTGGAGTGGTGGAAGCAATCAGCCCCAGCATTTT
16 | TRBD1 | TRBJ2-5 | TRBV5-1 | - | CASSHGTGALQETQYF | TGCGCCAGCAGCCACGGGACAGGGGCACTCCAAGAGACCCAGTACTTC